This is a list of T cell receptor beta chains from one sample in a study of T-cell memory formation after mild COVID-19. TCRdb redid the calling of the 5' RACE reads with MiXCR, one entry per CDR3 protein. The data show fewer than 90,000 distinct CDR3 sequences, about 13% seen once. The source material was PBMCs or a T cell subset sorted from them (not recorded which). Receptors were obtained from a man younger than 35 who had mild COVID-19 (a few samples of this study predate the infection). Cell type and time point are not known. Each CDR3 is given with its conserved first and last residue. A D gene is named only where the DNA matches it firmly.

v_call	j_call	d_call	cdr3_aa
TRBV4-2	TRBJ2-7	.	CASSQAGAQFSYEQYF
TRBV11-2	TRBJ2-3	TRBD2	CASSLVTAGGTDTQYF
TRBV7-9	TRBJ1-2	.	CASSHEAAAYGYTF
TRBV7-2	TRBJ2-5	TRBD2	CASSLGRTLAGGETQYF
TRBV5-1	TRBJ1-1	.	CASRPDSTRTEAFF
TRBV7-9	TRBJ2-3	TRBD2	CASSLGDTSGGADTQYF
TRBV11-2	TRBJ2-1	.	CASSLDRREQFF
TRBV14	TRBJ2-3	.	CASSQDVQGDTQYF
TRBV5-5	TRBJ2-4	.	CASRQEGKNIQYF
TRBV5-1	TRBJ1-5	.	CACSLAPNQPQHF
TRBV12-3/TRBV12-4	TRBJ1-2	.	CASSSGGANYGYTF
TRBV4-1	TRBJ2-3	TRBD2	CASSHDPGREDTQYF
TRBV15	TRBJ2-6	.	CATSRDSARTSGANVLTF
TRBV4-1	TRBJ1-5	.	CASSHGNQPQHF
TRBV27	TRBJ2-7	.	CASSPKLDSPYEQYF
TRBV7-9	TRBJ1-5	.	CASSLSGANQPQHF
TRBV2	TRBJ2-4	TRBD1	CASSDEGAAKNIQYF
TRBV4-1	TRBJ1-1	.	CASRQVGLGAFF
TRBV12-3/TRBV12-4	TRBJ2-3	TRBD1	CASSGTGTESTDTQYF
TRBV3-1	TRBJ2-5	.	CASSETQTAETQYF
TRBV7-6	TRBJ2-2	.	CASSKKPTNTGELFF